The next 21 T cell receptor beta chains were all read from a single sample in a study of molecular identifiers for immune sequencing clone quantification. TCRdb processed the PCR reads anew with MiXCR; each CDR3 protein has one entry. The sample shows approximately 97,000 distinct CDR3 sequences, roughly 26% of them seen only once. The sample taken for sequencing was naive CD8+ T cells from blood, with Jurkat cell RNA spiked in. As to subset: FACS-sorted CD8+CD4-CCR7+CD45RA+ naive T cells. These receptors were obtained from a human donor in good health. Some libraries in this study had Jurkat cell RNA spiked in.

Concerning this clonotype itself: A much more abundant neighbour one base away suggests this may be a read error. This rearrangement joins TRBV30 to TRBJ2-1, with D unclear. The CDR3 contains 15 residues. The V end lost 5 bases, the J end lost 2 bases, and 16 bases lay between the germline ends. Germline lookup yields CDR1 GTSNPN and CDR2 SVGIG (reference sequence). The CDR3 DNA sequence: TGTGCCTGGCAACACAGAGGACGACCCTACAATGAGCAGTTCTTC. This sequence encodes CAWQHRGRPYNEQFF.

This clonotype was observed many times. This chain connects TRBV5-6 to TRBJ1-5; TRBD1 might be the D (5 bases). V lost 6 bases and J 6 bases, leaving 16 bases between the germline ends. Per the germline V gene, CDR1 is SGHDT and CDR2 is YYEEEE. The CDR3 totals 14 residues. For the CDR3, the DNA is TGTGCCAGCACCTACATGCGGGGGGGTCAGCCCCAGCATTTT. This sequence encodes CASTYMRGGQPQHF.

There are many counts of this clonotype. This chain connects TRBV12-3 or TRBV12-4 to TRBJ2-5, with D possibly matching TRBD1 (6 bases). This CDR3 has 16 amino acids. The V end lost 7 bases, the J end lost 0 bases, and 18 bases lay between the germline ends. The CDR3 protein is CASTVGAGTHQETQYF. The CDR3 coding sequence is TGTGCCAGCACCGTGGGTGCCGGGACACACCAAGAGACCCAGTACTTC.

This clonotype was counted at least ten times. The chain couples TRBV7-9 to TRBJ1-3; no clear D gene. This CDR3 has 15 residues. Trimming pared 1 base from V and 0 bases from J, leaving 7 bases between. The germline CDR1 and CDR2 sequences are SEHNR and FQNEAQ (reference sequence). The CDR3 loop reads CASSLGHLSGNTIYF. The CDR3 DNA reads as TGTGCCAGCAGCTTAGGACACCTCTCTGGAAACACCATATATTTT.

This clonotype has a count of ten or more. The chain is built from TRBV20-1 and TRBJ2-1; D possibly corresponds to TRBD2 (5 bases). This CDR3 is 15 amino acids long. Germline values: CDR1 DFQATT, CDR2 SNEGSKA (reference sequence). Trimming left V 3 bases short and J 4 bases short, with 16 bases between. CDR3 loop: CSARLDFAVYNEQFF. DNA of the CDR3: TGCAGTGCTAGGCTGGACTTCGCAGTGTACAATGAGCAGTTCTTC.

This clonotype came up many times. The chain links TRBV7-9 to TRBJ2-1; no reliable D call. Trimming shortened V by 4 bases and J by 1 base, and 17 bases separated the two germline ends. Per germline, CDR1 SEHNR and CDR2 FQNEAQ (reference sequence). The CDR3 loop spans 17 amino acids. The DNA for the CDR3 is TGTGCCAGCAGCTCAATACCCTCAGCGAAATCCTACAATGAGCAGTTCTTC. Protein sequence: CASSSIPSAKSYNEQFF.

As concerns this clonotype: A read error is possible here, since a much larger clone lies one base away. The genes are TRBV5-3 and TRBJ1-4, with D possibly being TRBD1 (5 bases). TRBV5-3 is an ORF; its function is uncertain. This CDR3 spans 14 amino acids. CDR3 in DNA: TGTGCCAGCAGCTCGGGACCCGGAAATGAAAAACTGTTATTT. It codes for CASSSGPGNEKLLF.

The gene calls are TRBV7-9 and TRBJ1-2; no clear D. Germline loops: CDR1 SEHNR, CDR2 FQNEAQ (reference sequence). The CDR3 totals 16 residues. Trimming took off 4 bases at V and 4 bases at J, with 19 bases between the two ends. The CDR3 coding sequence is TGTGCCAGCAGCTCAGAGGCCACTGGCTCCTTCTATGGCTACACCTTC. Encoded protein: CASSSEATGSFYGYTF.

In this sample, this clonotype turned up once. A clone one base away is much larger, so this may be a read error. The CDR3 coding sequence is TGCAGTGCTAGAGTGGACGGGGTGAGGTACTTC. It translates to CSARVDGVRYF. V is TRBV20-1 and J is TRBJ2-4, with a possible D match to TRBD2 (5 bases). The CDR3 runs to 11 residues. Germline loops: CDR1 DFQATT, CDR2 SNEGSKA (reference sequence). With 1 base removed from V and 15 bases from J, the gap between germline ends came to 13 bases.

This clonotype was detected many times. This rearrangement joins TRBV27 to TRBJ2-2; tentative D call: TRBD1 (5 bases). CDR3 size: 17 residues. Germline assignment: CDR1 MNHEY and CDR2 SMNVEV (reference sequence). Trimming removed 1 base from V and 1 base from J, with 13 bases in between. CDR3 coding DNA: TGTGCCAGCAGTTTATATGCCCGAACAGGGAACACCGGGGAGCTGTTTTTT. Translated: CASSLYARTGNTGELFF.

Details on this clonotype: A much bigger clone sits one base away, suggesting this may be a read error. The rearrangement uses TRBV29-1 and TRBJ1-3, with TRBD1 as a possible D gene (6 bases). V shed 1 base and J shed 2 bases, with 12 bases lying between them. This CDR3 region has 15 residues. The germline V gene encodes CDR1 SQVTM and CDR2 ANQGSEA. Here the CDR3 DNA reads TGCAGCGTTGAAGGCCAGGGGAAGCCTGGAAACACCATATATTTT. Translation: CSVEGQGKPGNTIYF. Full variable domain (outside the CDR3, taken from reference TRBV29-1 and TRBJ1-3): SAVISQKPSRDICQRGTSLTIQCQVDSQVTMMFWYRQQPGQSLTLIATANQGSEATYESGFVIDKFPISRPNLTFSTLTVSNMSPEDSSIYLCSVEGQGKPGNTIYFGEGSWLTVV.

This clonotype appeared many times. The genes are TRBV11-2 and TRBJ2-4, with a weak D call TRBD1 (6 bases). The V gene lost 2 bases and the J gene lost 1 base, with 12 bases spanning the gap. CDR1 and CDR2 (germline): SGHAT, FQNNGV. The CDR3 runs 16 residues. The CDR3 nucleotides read TGTGCCAGCAGCTTAACACAGGGCTCGGCCAAAAACATTCAGTACTTC. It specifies CASSLTQGSAKNIQYF.

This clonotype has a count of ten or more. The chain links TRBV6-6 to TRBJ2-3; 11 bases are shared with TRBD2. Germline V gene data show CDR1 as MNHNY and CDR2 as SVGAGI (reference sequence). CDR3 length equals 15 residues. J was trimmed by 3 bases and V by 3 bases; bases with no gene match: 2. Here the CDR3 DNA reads TGTGCCAGCAGTTATATAGCGGGGGGGACAGATACGCAGTATTTT. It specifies CASSYIAGGTDTQYF.

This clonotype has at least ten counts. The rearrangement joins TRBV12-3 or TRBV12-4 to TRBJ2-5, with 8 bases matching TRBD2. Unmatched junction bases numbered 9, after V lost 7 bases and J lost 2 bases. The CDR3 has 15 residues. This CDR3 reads CASTGGGGPQETQYF. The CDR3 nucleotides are TGTGCCAGCACCGGCGGCGGGGGGCCACAAGAGACCCAGTACTTC.

CDR3 coding DNA: TGTGCCAGTAGTATGTTGGCAGGTGATCAGCCCCAGCATTTT. Translation: CASSMLAGDQPQHF. The chain links TRBV19 to TRBJ1-5; unclear D gene. Germline lookup yields CDR1 LNHDA and CDR2 SQIVND (reference sequence). This CDR3 has 14 residues. V was shortened by 3 bases and J by 5 bases, with 11 bases between the two germline ends.

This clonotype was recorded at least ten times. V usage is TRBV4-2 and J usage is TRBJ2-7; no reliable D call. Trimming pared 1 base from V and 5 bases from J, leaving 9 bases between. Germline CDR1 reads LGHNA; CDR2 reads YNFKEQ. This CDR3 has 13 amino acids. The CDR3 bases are TGTGCCAGCAGCCAAGTCGGCCGCGACGAGCAGTACTTC. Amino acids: CASSQVGRDEQYF.

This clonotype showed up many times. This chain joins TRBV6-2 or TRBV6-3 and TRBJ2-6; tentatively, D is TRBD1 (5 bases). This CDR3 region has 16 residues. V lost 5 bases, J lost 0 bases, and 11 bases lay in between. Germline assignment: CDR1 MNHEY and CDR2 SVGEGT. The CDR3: CASSIQVLSGANVLTF. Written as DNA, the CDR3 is TGTGCCAGCAGTATACAGGTTCTCTCTGGGGCCAACGTCCTGACTTTC.

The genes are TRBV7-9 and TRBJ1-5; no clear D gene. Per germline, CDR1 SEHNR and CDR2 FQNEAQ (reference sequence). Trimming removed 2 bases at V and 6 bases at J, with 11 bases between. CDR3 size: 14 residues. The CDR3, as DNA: TGTGCCAGCAGCTTAACAAGCGGCAGTCAGCCCCAGCATTTT. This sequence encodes CASSLTSGSQPQHF.

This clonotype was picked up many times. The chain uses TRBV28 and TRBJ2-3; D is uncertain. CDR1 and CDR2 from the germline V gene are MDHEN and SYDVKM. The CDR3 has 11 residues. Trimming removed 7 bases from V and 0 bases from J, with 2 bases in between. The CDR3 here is CASNSTDTQYF. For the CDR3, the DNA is TGTGCCAGCAACAGCACAGATACGCAGTATTTT.

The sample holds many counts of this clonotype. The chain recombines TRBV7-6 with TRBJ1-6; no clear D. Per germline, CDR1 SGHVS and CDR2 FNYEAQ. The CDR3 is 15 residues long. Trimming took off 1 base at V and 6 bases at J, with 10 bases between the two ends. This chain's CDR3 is CASSLEFPANSPLHF. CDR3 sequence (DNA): TGTGCCAGCAGCTTAGAGTTCCCCGCTAATTCACCCCTCCACTTT.

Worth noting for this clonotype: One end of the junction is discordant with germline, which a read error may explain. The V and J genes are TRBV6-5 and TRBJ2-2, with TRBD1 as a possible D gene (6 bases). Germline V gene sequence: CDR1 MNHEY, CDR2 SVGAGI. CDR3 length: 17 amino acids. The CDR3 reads CASSNRDPAANPGELFF. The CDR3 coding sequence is TGTGCCAGCAGTAACAGGGATCCAGCCGCGAACCCCGGGGAGCTGTTTTTT.